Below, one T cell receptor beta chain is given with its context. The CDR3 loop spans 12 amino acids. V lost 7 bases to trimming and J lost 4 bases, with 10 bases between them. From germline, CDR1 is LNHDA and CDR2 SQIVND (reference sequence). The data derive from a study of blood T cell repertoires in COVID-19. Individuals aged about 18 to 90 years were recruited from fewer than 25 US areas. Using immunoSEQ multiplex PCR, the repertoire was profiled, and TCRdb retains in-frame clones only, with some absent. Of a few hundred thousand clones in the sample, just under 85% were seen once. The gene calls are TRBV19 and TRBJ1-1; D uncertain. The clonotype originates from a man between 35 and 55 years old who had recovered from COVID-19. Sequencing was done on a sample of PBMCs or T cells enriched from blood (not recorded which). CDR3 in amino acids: CASIGVFTEAFF. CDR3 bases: TGTGCCAGTATCGGAGTTTTCACTGAAGCTTTCTTT.